This T cell receptor (beta chain) originates from a study of identifying expanded T cells in peripheral blood. Points from the study as a whole: Variance in clone template counts between approximately 2-week samples significantly increased with total template count across all healthy donors.

Produced via immunoSEQ multiplex PCR; TCRdb's table is partial and in-frame only. The repertoire holds around 100,000 clones, with over 70% as singletons. On this clone: Antigen unknown.

The CDR3 spans 18 residues. CDR1 is SEHNR, CDR2 FQNEAQ, per germline (reference sequence). V shed 2 bases, J shed 5 bases, and the junction held 11 bases outside the gene matches. V and J are TRBV7-9 and TRBJ2-5, with TRBD2 identical over 13 bases. The source material was blood. The clonotype was recovered from a person aged 18 to 69 in good health. The CDR3 is CASSLTVRTSGRRETQYF. DNA of the CDR3: TGTGCCAGCAGCTTAACTGTAAGGACTAGCGGGAGACGGGAGACCCAGTACTTC.